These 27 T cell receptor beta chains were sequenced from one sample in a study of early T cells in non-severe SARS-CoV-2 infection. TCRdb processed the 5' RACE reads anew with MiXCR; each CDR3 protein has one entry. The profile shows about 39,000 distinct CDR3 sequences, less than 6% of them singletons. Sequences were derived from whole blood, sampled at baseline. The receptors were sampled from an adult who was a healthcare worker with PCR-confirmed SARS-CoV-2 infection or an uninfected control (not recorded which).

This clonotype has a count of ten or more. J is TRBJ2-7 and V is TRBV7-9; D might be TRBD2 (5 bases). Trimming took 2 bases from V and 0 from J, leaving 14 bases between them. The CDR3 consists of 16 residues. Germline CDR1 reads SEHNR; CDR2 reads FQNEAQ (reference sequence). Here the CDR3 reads CASSLYSPGSSYEQYF. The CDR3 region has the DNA TGTGCCAGCAGCTTATATAGTCCGGGGTCCTCCTACGAGCAGTACTTC.

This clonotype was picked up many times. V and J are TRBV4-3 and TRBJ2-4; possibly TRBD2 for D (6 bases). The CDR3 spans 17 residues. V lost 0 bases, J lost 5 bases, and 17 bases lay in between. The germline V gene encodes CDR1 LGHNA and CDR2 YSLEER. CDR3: CASSQDRGGIRENIQYF. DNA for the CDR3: TGCGCCAGCAGCCAAGATCGCGGCGGGATCCGAGAAAACATTCAGTACTTC.

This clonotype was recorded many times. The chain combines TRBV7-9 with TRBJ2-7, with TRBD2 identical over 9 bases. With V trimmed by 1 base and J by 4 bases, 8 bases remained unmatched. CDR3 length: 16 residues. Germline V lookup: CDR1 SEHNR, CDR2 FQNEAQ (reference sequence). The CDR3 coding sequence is TGTGCCAGCAGCTTAGATCGCGGGACTAGCAGGTACGAGCAGTACTTC. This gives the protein CASSLDRGTSRYEQYF.

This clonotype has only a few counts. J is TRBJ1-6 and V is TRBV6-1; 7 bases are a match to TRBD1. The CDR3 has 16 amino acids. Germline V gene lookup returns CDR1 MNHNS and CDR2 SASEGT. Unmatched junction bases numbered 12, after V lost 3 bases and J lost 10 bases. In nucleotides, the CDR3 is TGTGCCAGCAGTGATGAGGCAGGGGGTCCGGAATCACCCCTCCACTTT. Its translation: CASSDEAGGPESPLHF.

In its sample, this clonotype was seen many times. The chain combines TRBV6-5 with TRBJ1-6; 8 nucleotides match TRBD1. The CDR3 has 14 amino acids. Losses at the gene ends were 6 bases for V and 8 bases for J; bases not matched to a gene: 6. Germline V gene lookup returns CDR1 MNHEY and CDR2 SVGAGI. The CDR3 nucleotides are TGTGCCAGCAGCCGGACAGGGCCGGATTCACCCCTCCACTTT. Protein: CASSRTGPDSPLHF.

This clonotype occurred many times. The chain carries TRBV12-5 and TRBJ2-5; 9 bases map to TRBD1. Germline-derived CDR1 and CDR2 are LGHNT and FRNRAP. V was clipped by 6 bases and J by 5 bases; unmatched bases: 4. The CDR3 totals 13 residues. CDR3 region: CASGRTGVETQYF. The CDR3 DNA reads TGTGCTAGTGGGAGGACAGGGGTCGAGACCCAGTACTTC.

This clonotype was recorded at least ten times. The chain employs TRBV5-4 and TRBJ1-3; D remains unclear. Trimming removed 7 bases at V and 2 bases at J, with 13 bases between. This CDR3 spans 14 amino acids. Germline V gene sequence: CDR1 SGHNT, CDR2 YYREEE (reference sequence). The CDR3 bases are TGTGCCAGCCAAGACACGATCCCTGGAAACACCATATATTTT. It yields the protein CASQDTIPGNTIYF.

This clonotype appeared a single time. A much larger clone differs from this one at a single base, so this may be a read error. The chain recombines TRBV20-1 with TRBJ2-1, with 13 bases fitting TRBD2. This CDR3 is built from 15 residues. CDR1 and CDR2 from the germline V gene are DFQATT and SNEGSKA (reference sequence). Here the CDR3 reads CSARPGLAGRGEQLF. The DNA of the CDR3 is TGCAGTGCAAGACCGGGACTAGCGGGAAGGGGTGAGCAGCTCTTC.

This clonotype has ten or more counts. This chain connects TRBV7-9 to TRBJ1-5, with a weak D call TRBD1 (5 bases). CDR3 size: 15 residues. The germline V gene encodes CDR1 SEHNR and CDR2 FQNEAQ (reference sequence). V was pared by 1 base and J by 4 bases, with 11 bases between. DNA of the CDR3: TGTGCCAGCAGCTTAGGGGACGGAATTAATCAGCCCCAGCATTTT. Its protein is CASSLGDGINQPQHF. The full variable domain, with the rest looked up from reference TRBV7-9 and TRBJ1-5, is DTGVSQNPRHKITKRGQNVTFRCDPISEHNRLYWYRQTLGQGPEFLTYFQNEAQLEKSRLLSDRFSAERPKGSFSTLEIQRTEQGDSAMYLCASSLGDGINQPQHFGDGTRLSIL.

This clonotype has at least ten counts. The CDR3: CASSERESYNEQFF. CDR3 sequence (DNA): TGCGCCAGCAGTGAGCGGGAGTCCTACAATGAGCAGTTCTTC. The chain employs TRBV10-1 and TRBJ2-1, with D perhaps matching TRBD2 (6 bases). The germline V gene has CDR1 WNHNN and CDR2 SYGVQD (reference sequence). CDR3 length equals 14 residues. V lost 2 bases to trimming and J lost 1 base, with 6 bases between them.

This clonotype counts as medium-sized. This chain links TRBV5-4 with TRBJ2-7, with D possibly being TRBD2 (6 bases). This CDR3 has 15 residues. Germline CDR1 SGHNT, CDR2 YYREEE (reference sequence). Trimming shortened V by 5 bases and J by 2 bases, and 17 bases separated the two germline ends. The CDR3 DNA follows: TGTGCCAGCAGAGATGGGACTTCGCCCCCCTACGAGCAGTACTTC. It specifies CASRDGTSPPYEQYF.

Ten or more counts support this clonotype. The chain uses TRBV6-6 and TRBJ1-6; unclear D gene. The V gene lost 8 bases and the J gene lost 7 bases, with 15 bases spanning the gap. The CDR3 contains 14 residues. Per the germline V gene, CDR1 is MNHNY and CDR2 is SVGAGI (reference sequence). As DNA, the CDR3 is TGTGCCAGCGTTATTGGCAGGTGGAATTCACCCCTCCACTTT. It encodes CASVIGRWNSPLHF.

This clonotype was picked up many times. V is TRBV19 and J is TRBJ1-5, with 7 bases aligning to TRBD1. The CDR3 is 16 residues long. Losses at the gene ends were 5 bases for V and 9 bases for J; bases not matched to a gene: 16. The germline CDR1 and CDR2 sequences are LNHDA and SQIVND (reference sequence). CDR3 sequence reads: CASSPPTGWVIRPQHF. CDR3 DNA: TGTGCCAGTAGTCCACCGACAGGGTGGGTCATTCGGCCCCAGCATTTT.

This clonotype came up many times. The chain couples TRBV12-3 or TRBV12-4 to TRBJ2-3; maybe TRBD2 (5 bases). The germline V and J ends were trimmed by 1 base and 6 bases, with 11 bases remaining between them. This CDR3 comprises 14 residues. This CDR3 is CASSLGGYSDTQYF. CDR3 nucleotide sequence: TGTGCCAGCAGTTTAGGAGGGTATTCGGATACGCAGTATTTT.

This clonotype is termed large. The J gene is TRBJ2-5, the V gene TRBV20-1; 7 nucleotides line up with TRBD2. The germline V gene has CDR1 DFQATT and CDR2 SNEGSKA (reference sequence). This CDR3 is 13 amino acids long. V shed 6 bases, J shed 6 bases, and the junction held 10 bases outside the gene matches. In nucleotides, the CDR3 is TGCAGTGCCAGACCTGGCGGGAGCAAGACCCAGTACTTC. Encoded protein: CSARPGGSKTQYF.

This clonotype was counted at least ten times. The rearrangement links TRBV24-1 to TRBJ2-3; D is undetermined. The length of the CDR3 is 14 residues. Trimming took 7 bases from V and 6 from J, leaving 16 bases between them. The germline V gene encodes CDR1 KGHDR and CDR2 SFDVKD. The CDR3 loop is CATSQEGSRDTQYF. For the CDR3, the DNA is TGTGCCACCAGCCAAGAAGGGTCGAGGGATACGCAGTATTTT.

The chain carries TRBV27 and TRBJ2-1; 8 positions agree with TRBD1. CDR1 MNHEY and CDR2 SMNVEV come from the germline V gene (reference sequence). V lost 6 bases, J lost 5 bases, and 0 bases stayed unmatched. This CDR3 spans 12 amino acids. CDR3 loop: CASRQGDNEQFF. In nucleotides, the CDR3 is TGTGCCAGCAGACAGGGGGACAATGAGCAGTTCTTC.

The CDR3: CASSPRGSGANVLTF. In nucleotides, the CDR3 is TGTGCCAGCAGTCCCAGGGGGTCCGGGGCCAACGTCCTGACTTTC. V gene TRBV27 combines with J gene TRBJ2-6; 7 positions agree with TRBD1. Germline CDR1 and CDR2: MNHEY and SMNVEV (reference sequence). The V and J ends lost 5 bases and 4 bases, in that order; junction bases with no gene match: 5. This CDR3 contains 15 residues.

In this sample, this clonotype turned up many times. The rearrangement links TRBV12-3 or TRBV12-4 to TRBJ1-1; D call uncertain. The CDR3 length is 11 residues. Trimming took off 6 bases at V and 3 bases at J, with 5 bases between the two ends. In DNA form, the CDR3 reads TGTGCCAGCAGCCAGGACACTGAAGCTTTCTTT. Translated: CASSQDTEAFF.

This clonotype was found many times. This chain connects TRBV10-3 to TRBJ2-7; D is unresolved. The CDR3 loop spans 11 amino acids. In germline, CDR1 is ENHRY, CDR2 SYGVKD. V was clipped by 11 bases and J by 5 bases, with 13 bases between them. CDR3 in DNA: TGTGCCGCTGACTGGACCGACGAGCAGTACTTC. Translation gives CAADWTDEQYF.

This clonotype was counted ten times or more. CDR3 amino acids: CAISRTSGSVSNEQFF. CDR3 sequence (DNA): TGTGCCATCAGTCGGACTAGCGGGAGTGTAAGCAATGAGCAGTTCTTC. The chain links TRBV10-3 to TRBJ2-1, with 13 bases matching TRBD2. The CDR3 sequence is 16 residues long. Germline loops: CDR1 ENHRY, CDR2 SYGVKD. Germline trimming cut 5 bases from V and 6 bases from J; bases unmatched to any gene: 7.

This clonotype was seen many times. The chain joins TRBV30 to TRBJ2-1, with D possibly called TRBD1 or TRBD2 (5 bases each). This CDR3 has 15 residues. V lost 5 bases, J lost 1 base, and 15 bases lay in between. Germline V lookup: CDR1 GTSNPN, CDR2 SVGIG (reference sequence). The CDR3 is CAWDPLGESYNEQFF. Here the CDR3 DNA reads TGTGCCTGGGACCCTTTGGGGGAGTCCTACAATGAGCAGTTCTTC. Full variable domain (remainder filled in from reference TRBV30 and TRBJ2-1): SQTIHQWPATLVQPVGSPLSLECTVEGTSNPNLYWYRQAAGRGLQLLFYSVGIGQISSEVPQNLSASRPQDRQFILSSKKLLLSDSGFYLCAWDPLGESYNEQFFGPGTRLTVL.

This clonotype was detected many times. CDR3 amino acids: CASSLGAEGTLHF. CDR3 sequence (DNA): TGTGCCAGCAGCTTAGGGGCAGAGGGGACCCTCCACTTT. This chain links TRBV7-2 with TRBJ1-6; D may be TRBD1 (5 bases). The germline gives CDR1 SGHTA, CDR2 FQGNSA. The V gene lost 1 base and the J gene lost 14 bases, with 12 bases spanning the gap. The CDR3 totals 13 residues. Supplemented by reference TRBV7-2 and TRBJ1-6, the full variable domain reads GAGVSQSPSNKVTEKGKDVELRCDPISGHTALYWYRQSLGQGLEFLIYFQGNSAPDKSGLPSDRFSAERTGGSVSTLTIQRTQQEDSAVYLCASSLGAEGTLHFGNGTRLTVT.

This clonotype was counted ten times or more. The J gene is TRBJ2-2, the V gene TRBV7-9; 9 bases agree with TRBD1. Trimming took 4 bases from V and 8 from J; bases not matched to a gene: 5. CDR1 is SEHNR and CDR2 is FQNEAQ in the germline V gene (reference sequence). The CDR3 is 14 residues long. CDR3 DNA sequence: TGTGCCAGCAGCTCCGGGACAGGGTCTGGGGAGCTGTTTTTT. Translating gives CASSSGTGSGELFF. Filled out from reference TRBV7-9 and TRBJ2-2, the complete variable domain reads DTGVSQNPRHKITKRGQNVTFRCDPISEHNRLYWYRQTLGQGPEFLTYFQNEAQLEKSRLLSDRFSAERPKGSFSTLEIQRTEQGDSAMYLCASSSGTGSGELFFGEGSRLTVL.

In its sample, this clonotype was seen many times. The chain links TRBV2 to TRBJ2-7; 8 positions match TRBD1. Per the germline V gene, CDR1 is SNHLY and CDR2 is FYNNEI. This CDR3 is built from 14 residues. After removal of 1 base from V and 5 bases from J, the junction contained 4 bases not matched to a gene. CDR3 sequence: CASSEGQGNNEQYF. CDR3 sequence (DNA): TGTGCCAGCAGTGAAGGACAGGGGAACAACGAGCAGTACTTC.

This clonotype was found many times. The CDR3 region has the DNA TGTGCCAGCGGGGGACATTCAAACAATGAGCAGTTCTTC. Its protein product is CASGGHSNNEQFF. The rearrangement uses TRBV5-4 and TRBJ2-1, with D possibly matching TRBD1 (6 bases). The V and J ends lost 7 bases and 5 bases respectively, with 13 bases between them. Germline values: CDR1 SGHNT, CDR2 YYREEE (reference sequence). The CDR3 length is 13 residues.

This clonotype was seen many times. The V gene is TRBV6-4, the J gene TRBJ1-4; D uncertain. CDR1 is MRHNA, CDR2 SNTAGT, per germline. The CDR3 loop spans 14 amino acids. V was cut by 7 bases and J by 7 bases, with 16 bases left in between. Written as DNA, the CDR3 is TGTGCCAGCACGCCACCGGGGTGGGCTGAAAAACTGTTTTTT. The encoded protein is CASTPPGWAEKLFF.